This passage covers 27 T cell receptor beta chains from one sample sequenced in a study of memory CD4+ T cells and cytomegalovirus serostatus. Clones were sequenced by immunoSEQ multiplex PCR, and TCRdb holds only the in-frame ones, with some missing. The data contain under 50,000 clones, about 80% of them singletons. Single viable CD3+CD4+CD8-CD45RO+ cells were sorted as the memory CD4+ T cells. Sequences were obtained from memory CD4+ T cells from blood. The origin of the receptors is an adult in good health and CMV-seropositive.

The V call is TRBV6-1, the J call TRBJ1-4; D remains unclear. Trimming cost V 11 bases and J 8 bases, with 18 bases left between them. The V gene's germline CDR1 is MNHNS and CDR2 SASEGT. The length of the CDR3 is 13 residues. The CDR3 loop is CASGWISGEKLFF. The CDR3 DNA sequence: TGTGCCTCCGGATGGATCAGCGGAGAAAAACTGTTTTTT.

The V gene is TRBV7-3, the J gene TRBJ2-3; 7 nucleotides align to TRBD1. The CDR3 totals 15 residues. The V segment lost 5 bases and the J segment 3 bases; nucleotides outside the gene matches: 8. The germline V gene has CDR1 SGHTA and CDR2 FQGTGA. The CDR3 region has the DNA TGTGCCAGCAGCCCGACAGGGCTCGGTACAGATACGCAGTATTTT. This gives the protein CASSPTGLGTDTQYF.

The V call is TRBV7-3, the J call TRBJ2-2; the D gene is possibly TRBD2 (6 bases). Trimming cost V 4 bases and J 8 bases, with 20 bases left between them. The germline V gene encodes CDR1 SGHTA and CDR2 FQGTGA. This CDR3 region has 16 residues. CDR3 in amino acids: CASSSAGARGLGELFF. CDR3 in DNA: TGTGCCAGCAGCTCAGCCGGGGCGCGGGGCCTGGGGGAGCTGTTTTTT.

The chain recombines TRBV7-8 with TRBJ1-5; no firm D call. Trimming removed 3 bases from V and 4 bases from J, with 10 bases in between. The CDR3 is 14 residues long. Germline CDR1 and CDR2: SGHVS and FQNEAQ. The CDR3 DNA reads TGTGCCAGCAGCTTTGGACCCAGGAATCAGCCCCAGCATTTT. Amino acid sequence: CASSFGPRNQPQHF.

This rearrangement joins TRBV9 to TRBJ2-1, with 8 bases matching TRBD1. The CDR3 spans 16 residues. J gave up 6 bases and V 0 bases, and 8 bases lay outside the gene matches. Per germline, CDR1 SGDLS and CDR2 YYNGEE. The chain's CDR3 is CASSVGGQGNRNEQFF. The CDR3 nucleotides are TGTGCCAGCAGCGTAGGTGGACAGGGAAATCGCAATGAGCAGTTCTTC.

The chain combines TRBV2 with TRBJ2-7, with TRBD2 as a possible D gene (6 bases). V dropped 6 bases and J dropped 0 bases, with 12 bases sitting between them. CDR1 is SNHLY, CDR2 FYNNEI, per germline. CDR3 length: 14 amino acids. In DNA form, the CDR3 reads TGTGCCAGCAGGTTTCGGGGGACCTCCTACGAGCAGTACTTC. Translation gives CASRFRGTSYEQYF.

This clone was observed a single time. Here the CDR3 DNA reads TGTGCCAGCAGCGTAGTGGGGACTAGCCTTGAGCAGTTCTTC. The encoded protein is CASSVVGTSLEQFF. V gene TRBV9 combines with J gene TRBJ2-1, with 9 bases that match TRBD2. Germline CDR1 and CDR2: SGDLS and YYNGEE. J lost 9 bases, V lost 0 bases, and 4 bases had no gene match. The CDR3 consists of 14 residues.

The chain recombines TRBV18 with TRBJ2-3; D is perhaps TRBD2 (5 bases). Between the trimmed V and J ends, which lost 3 bases and 6 bases, there was a span of 13 bases. The CDR3 is made up of 14 amino acids. Germline CDR1 is KGHSH and CDR2 is LQKENI. CDR3 region: CASSPSGEEDTQYF. Written as DNA, the CDR3 is TGTGCCAGCTCACCTTCCGGGGAAGAGGATACGCAGTATTTT.

The V and J genes are TRBV15 and TRBJ1-4, with D possibly matching TRBD1 (5 bases). The V gene lost 1 base and the J gene lost 7 bases, with 10 bases spanning the gap. The germline gives CDR1 LNHNV, CDR2 YYDKDF (reference sequence). The CDR3 sequence is 14 residues long. CDR3 sequence reads: CATSRVGGVEKLFF. The CDR3, as DNA: TGTGCCACCAGCAGAGTGGGGGGGGTTGAAAAACTGTTTTTT.

This clone was counted only a few times. This rearrangement joins TRBV27 to TRBJ1-2, with D unclear. Looked up from germline, CDR1 is MNHEY and CDR2 is SMNVEV (reference sequence). Trimming shortened V by 4 bases and J by 7 bases, and 19 bases separated the two germline ends. The CDR3 is 15 amino acids. For the CDR3, the DNA is TGTGCCAGCAGTTACAATTCCCGTGACAATGCTGGCTACACCTTC. It translates to CASSYNSRDNAGYTF.

This chain joins TRBV27 and TRBJ2-3; 8 nucleotides agree with TRBD1. Trimming cost V 0 bases and J 0 bases; bases outside gene matches: 11. CDR1 MNHEY and CDR2 SMNVEV come from the germline V gene (reference sequence). This CDR3 spans 19 amino acids. CDR3 protein: CASSLSRTGLRFSTDTQYF. Written as DNA, the CDR3 is TGTGCCAGCAGTTTATCGAGGACAGGGTTGCGGTTTAGCACAGATACGCAGTATTTT.

V gene TRBV9 combines with J gene TRBJ2-7; 8 bases align to TRBD2. The CDR3 consists of 15 residues. The V and J ends lost 3 bases and 2 bases, in that order; junction bases with no gene match: 7. Germline values: CDR1 SGDLS, CDR2 YYNGEE. CDR3 DNA sequence: TGTGCCAGCAGCGGAAGCGGGAGTAGGGCCTACGAGCAGTACTTC. Residues: CASSGSGSRAYEQYF.

The gene calls are TRBV11-2 and TRBJ1-4; D might be TRBD1 (6 bases). The CDR3 runs to 15 residues. Germline CDR1 and CDR2: SGHAT and FQNNGV. Trimming took 1 base from V and 5 from J, leaving 11 bases between them. The DNA of the CDR3 is TGTGCCAGCAGCTTAGTACAGGGAAGGAATGAAAAACTGTTTTTT. Its translation is CASSLVQGRNEKLFF.

V usage is TRBV7-9 and J usage is TRBJ2-1, with D tentatively TRBD1 or TRBD2 (6 bases each). Trimming left V 5 bases short and J 4 bases short, with 18 bases between. The CDR3 extends over 16 amino acids. The germline V gene encodes CDR1 SEHNR and CDR2 FQNEAQ (reference sequence). The CDR3 is CASSPPPGAFYNEQFF. The CDR3, as DNA: TGTGCCAGCAGCCCCCCACCGGGGGCGTTTTACAATGAGCAGTTCTTC.

This chain joins TRBV9 and TRBJ1-4, with D perhaps TRBD1 (6 bases). V gave up 3 bases and J gave up 7 bases, with 16 bases separating them. The CDR3 is 15 amino acids. Germline V lookup: CDR1 SGDLS, CDR2 YYNGEE. The CDR3 nucleotides read TGTGCCAGCAGCGCCGCGGCAGGGGCACTTGAAAAACTGTTTTTT. This translates into CASSAAAGALEKLFF.

The V gene is TRBV9, the J gene TRBJ1-1; 8 bases are shared with TRBD1. After removal of 0 bases from V and 0 bases from J, the junction contained 7 bases not matched to a gene. CDR1 and CDR2 (germline): SGDLS, YYNGEE. The CDR3 covers 17 residues. CDR3 residues: CASSVAGTGNMNTEAFF. The CDR3 DNA reads as TGTGCCAGCAGCGTAGCGGGGACAGGAAATATGAACACTGAAGCTTTCTTT.

The V call is TRBV7-6, the J call TRBJ1-3; no firm D call. Germline V CDR1 and CDR2: SGHVS, FNYEAQ. V was trimmed by 1 base and J by 0 bases, leaving 10 bases between them. The CDR3 loop spans 16 amino acids. CDR3 DNA sequence: TGTGCCAGCAGCTTAGGCGGGCAGAGCTCTGGAAACACCATATATTTT. Protein product: CASSLGGQSSGNTIYF.

The chain recombines TRBV20-1 with TRBJ2-2, with D perhaps matching TRBD1 or TRBD2 (5 bases each). This CDR3 has 11 amino acids. The germline V and J ends were trimmed by 6 bases and 8 bases, with 10 bases remaining between them. CDR1 is DFQATT, CDR2 SNEGSKA, per germline (reference sequence). In DNA form, the CDR3 reads TGCAGTGCCCGGGGCATTGGGGAGCTGTTTTTT. Translating gives CSARGIGELFF.

The V and J genes are TRBV9 and TRBJ2-1; TRBD2 matches 11 bases. The ends lost 0 bases at V and 7 bases at J; junction bases unmatched: 3. Looked up from germline, CDR1 is SGDLS and CDR2 is YYNGEE. The CDR3 has 15 amino acids. DNA for the CDR3: TGTGCCAGCAGCGTAGGCACTAGCGGGGGTAATGAGCAGTTCTTC. Protein sequence: CASSVGTSGGNEQFF.

V usage is TRBV6-4 and J usage is TRBJ2-3; 11 nucleotides match TRBD2. Germline V lookup: CDR1 MRHNA, CDR2 SNTAGT. The CDR3 is made up of 15 amino acids. V dropped 5 bases and J dropped 1; count of bases not matched to a gene: 2. The CDR3 loop reads CASSLTSGGTDTQYF. CDR3 sequence (DNA): TGTGCCAGCAGTTTGACTAGCGGGGGCACAGATACGCAGTATTTT.

The chain employs TRBV28 and TRBJ2-1; 10 nucleotides line up with TRBD2. The CDR3 length is 17 residues. CDR1 MDHEN and CDR2 SYDVKM come from the germline V gene. V shed 6 bases and J 3 bases; nucleotides not matched to a gene: 11. The CDR3 spells CASSLRTSGHLYNEQFF. The CDR3 nucleotides read TGTGCCAGCAGCTTAAGGACTAGCGGACACCTCTACAATGAGCAGTTCTTC.

The V gene is TRBV27, the J gene TRBJ1-5; 12 bases are a match to TRBD1. This CDR3 is 16 amino acids long. The V gene's germline CDR1 is MNHEY and CDR2 SMNVEV (reference sequence). V dropped 3 bases and J dropped 6; count of bases not matched to a gene: 6. CDR3 DNA: TGTGCCAGCAGTTTTGCCGGGACAGGGGGCTTTCAGCCCCAGCATTTT. The encoded protein is CASSFAGTGGFQPQHF.

The V and J genes are TRBV5-6 and TRBJ1-1; 7 nucleotides agree with TRBD1. The trim removed 2 bases at V and 10 bases at J, leaving 2 bases unmatched. CDR1 and CDR2 (germline): SGHDT, YYEEEE. CDR3 length: 11 residues. CDR3 DNA: TGTGCCAGCAGCTTTGGACAGGTAGCTTTCTTT. It specifies CASSFGQVAFF.

The chain links TRBV5-5 to TRBJ2-7; maybe TRBD1 (5 bases). Trimming removed 6 bases from V and 0 bases from J, with 10 bases in between. The germline V gene encodes CDR1 SGHKS and CDR2 YYEKEE (reference sequence). CDR3 length: 13 residues. CDR3 nucleotides: TGTGCCAGCATGGTGGGGCACTCCTACGAGCAGTACTTC. Translation gives CASMVGHSYEQYF.

This clone was observed once. V is TRBV20-1 and J is TRBJ1-2, with D hard to call. The CDR3 totals 10 residues. V shed 5 bases and J shed 6 bases, with 7 bases lying between them. The germline CDR1 and CDR2 sequences are DFQATT and SNEGSKA (reference sequence). CDR3: CSAPGNGYTF. The CDR3 DNA follows: TGCAGTGCTCCCGGGAATGGCTACACCTTC.

The rearrangement uses TRBV5-6 and TRBJ1-2; maybe TRBD1 (6 bases). V gave up 1 base and J gave up 5 bases, with 9 bases separating them. Germline V gives CDR1 SGHDT, CDR2 YYEEEE. The CDR3 runs 13 residues. CDR3 DNA: TGTGCCAGCAGCTTGCGGGGGGCGTATGGCTACACCTTC. Protein sequence: CASSLRGAYGYTF.

V and J are TRBV19 and TRBJ1-1, with 8 bases identical to TRBD1. The CDR3 contains 14 residues. Germline CDR1 reads LNHDA; CDR2 reads SQIVND (reference sequence). J was trimmed by 3 bases and V by 6 bases; bases with no gene match: 6. The CDR3 is CASRAAGGYTEAFF. The CDR3 bases are TGTGCCAGTAGGGCCGCAGGGGGCTACACTGAAGCTTTCTTT.